This T cell receptor beta chain derives from a study of cytomegalovirus exposure and HLA in healthy donors. General study points: Some V segments, including TRBV6-2 and TRBV6-3, were excluded as indistinguishable. Analysis performed later found about 18,000 TCR beta sequences associated with HLA alleles at 0.05 false discovery rate. CMV serostatus was the sole immune exposure data available. Cytomegalovirus status was reportedly diagnosed by the classifier with high sensitivity and specificity.

About this clone itself: Its antigen is undetermined.

The PCR contained 60 Vbeta and 13 Jbeta primers. Libraries were prepared by immunoSEQ multiplex PCR; TCRdb keeps only in-frame clonotypes and omits some of them. The sample yields under 200,000 clones, over 70% seen once. This CDR3 spans 15 amino acids. Unmatched junction bases numbered 3, after V lost 3 bases and J lost 2 bases. Germline CDR1 reads MNHNS; CDR2 reads SASEGT. The sequencing input was PBMCs. The TCR sequence derives from a man in his forties in good health and CMV-seronegative. The genes are TRBV6-1 and TRBJ1-5, with 8 bases aligning to TRBD1. The CDR3 DNA is TGTGCCAGCAGTGACCCGACAGGGGGCAATCAGCCCCAGCATTTT. Its translation: CASSDPTGGNQPQHF.